Below, 24 T cell receptor beta chains from the same sample are listed, as sequenced in a study of shared clonotypes between healthy human individuals. Only in-frame clones appear in the TCRdb table, and some are missing; sequencing was by immunoSEQ multiplex PCR. Among about half a million clones listed, 70% to 85% were seen once. The sequenced material came from PBMCs. All receptors derive from a woman aged 40 to 50 in good health. Some clones in this sample may be carry-over from other donors' samples.

DNA of the CDR3: TGTGCCAGCAGCCAATTTGAGGGGCGCGCTGAAGCTTTCTTT. Its protein is CASSQFEGRAEAFF. This chain uses TRBV14 with TRBJ1-1; D perhaps matches TRBD1 (5 bases). Per germline, CDR1 SGHDN and CDR2 FVKESK. The CDR3 covers 14 residues. V was clipped by 2 bases and J by 6 bases, with 13 bases between them.

Concerning this clone itself: This may arise from a read error, as a much more abundant clone is one base away. V gene TRBV5-6 combines with J gene TRBJ2-6; 8 positions agree with TRBD2. The CDR3 contains 17 residues. Germline CDR1 reads SGHDT; CDR2 reads YYEEEE. This CDR3 reads CAGSLGLEASGANVLTF. CDR3 DNA sequence: TGTGCCGGCAGCTTGGGACTAGAGGCCTCTGGGGCCAACGTCCTGACTTTC.

This clone showed up just a few times. The rearrangement uses TRBV15 and TRBJ2-1; TRBD1 might be the D (5 bases). Trimming took 3 bases from V and 4 from J, leaving 7 bases between them. Per germline, CDR1 LNHNV and CDR2 YYDKDF (reference sequence). The CDR3 sequence is 13 residues long. The chain's CDR3 is CATSSDSYNEQFF. The CDR3 region has the DNA TGTGCCACCAGCAGCGACAGTTACAATGAGCAGTTCTTC.

This clone was picked up one time. The genes are TRBV19 and TRBJ1-2; TRBD1 is a possible D gene (6 bases). The germline V gene has CDR1 LNHDA and CDR2 SQIVND (reference sequence). With 6 bases removed from V and 0 bases from J, the gap between germline ends came to 14 bases. The length of the CDR3 is 15 residues. CDR3 DNA: TGTGCCAGTAGGTGGACAGATTCCGCTAACTATGGCTACACCTTC. Residues: CASRWTDSANYGYTF.

The gene calls are TRBV28 and TRBJ2-2, with 13 bases identical to TRBD2. CDR3 length equals 19 residues. Per germline, CDR1 MDHEN and CDR2 SYDVKM. Trimming removed 6 bases from V and 0 bases from J; junction bases left unmatched: 10. CDR3 nucleotide sequence: TGTGCCAGCAGCCCCGGGACTAGCGGGATTCTAGCGAACACCGGGGAGCTGTTTTTT. Its protein is CASSPGTSGILANTGELFF.

The chain couples TRBV7-9 to TRBJ1-4; D ambiguous. The ends were cut back, 2 bases at V and 8 bases at J, with 12 bases in the middle. There are 14 residues in the CDR3. CDR1 and CDR2 (germline): SEHNR, FQNEAQ (reference sequence). CDR3 nucleotides: TGTGCCAGCAGCTTACATTCCTGGCCAGAAAAACTGTTTTTT. Its translation is CASSLHSWPEKLFF.

The chain combines TRBV6-6 with TRBJ2-5, with 10 bases aligning to TRBD1. After removal of 10 bases from V and 7 bases from J, the junction contained 9 bases not matched to a gene. The CDR3 runs to 13 residues. CDR1 and CDR2 from the germline V gene are MNHNY and SVGAGI (reference sequence). Here the CDR3 DNA reads TGTGCCACCGCGACAGGGGGCGGAGGGACCCAGTACTTC. Protein: CATATGGGGTQYF.

Turning to this clone: A read error is likely, as this CDR3 ends without the conserved phenylalanine or tryptophan. This chain joins TRBV29-1 and TRBJ2-4, with D possibly called TRBD1 or TRBD2 (5 bases each). There are 12 residues in the CDR3. Germline values: CDR1 SQVTM, CDR2 ANQGSEA. CDR3: CSGGSGKSIQYL. The DNA for the CDR3 is TGCAGCGGGGGGAGTGGCAAAAGCATTCAGTACTTA.

The rearrangement links TRBV30 to TRBJ1-3, with D perhaps matching TRBD1 (5 bases). The CDR3 runs to 17 residues. V lost 0 bases, J lost 4 bases, and 19 bases lay in between. Germline CDR1 and CDR2: GTSNPN and SVGIG (reference sequence). CDR3 in amino acids: CAWSVYLRGGSGNTIYF. The CDR3, as DNA: TGTGCCTGGAGTGTTTATCTCCGGGGCGGCAGCGGAAACACCATATATTTT. Combining the CDR3 with reference TRBV30 and TRBJ1-3 gives the whole variable domain SQTIHQWPATLVQPVGSPLSLECTVEGTSNPNLYWYRQAAGRGLQLLFYSVGIGQISSEVPQNLSASRPQDRQFILSSKKLLLSDSGFYLCAWSVYLRGGSGNTIYFGEGSWLTVV.

In its sample, this clone was seen a few times. The rearrangement joins TRBV13 to TRBJ2-5, with D possibly TRBD1 on 5 matching bases. The J call is doubtful: the DNA matches TRBJ2-7 better. The CDR3 is 14 amino acids. From germline, CDR1 is PRHDT and CDR2 FYEKMQ (reference sequence). DNA of the CDR3: TGTGCCAGCAGCTTAAGGGGCCACTACTACGAGCAGTACTTC. This sequence encodes CASSLRGHYYEQYF.

In DNA form, the CDR3 reads TGTGCCAGCTCACCATGGGGGTTACTTCGAGAGACCCAGTACTTC. Translation gives CASSPWGLLRETQYF. This chain connects TRBV18 to TRBJ2-5; either TRBD1 or TRBD2 may supply D (5 bases each). Trimming took 2 bases from V and 4 from J, leaving 14 bases between them. Germline values: CDR1 KGHSH, CDR2 LQKENI. The CDR3 totals 15 residues.

The V and J genes are TRBV9 and TRBJ2-3; TRBD2 matches at 11 bases. CDR3 length: 16 amino acids. Losses at the gene ends were 0 bases for V and 6 bases for J; bases not matched to a gene: 6. Germline CDR1 SGDLS, CDR2 YYNGEE. The CDR3 sequence: CASSVGLAGPGDTQYF. CDR3 in DNA: TGTGCCAGCAGCGTAGGACTAGCGGGGCCCGGGGATACGCAGTATTTT.

The gene calls are TRBV30 and TRBJ2-5; D is perhaps TRBD2 (5 bases). The assigned J gene may be wrong: the sequence end matches TRBJ2-7 better. The CDR3 runs to 12 residues. Germline CDR1 and CDR2: GTSNPN and SVGIG (reference sequence). The CDR3 spells CAWSPRGDEQYF. For the CDR3, the DNA is TGTGCCTGGAGCCCCCGGGGAGACGAGCAGTACTTC.

This chain uses TRBV5-4 with TRBJ1-1; D not resolved. This CDR3 comprises 15 residues. Per germline, CDR1 SGHNT and CDR2 YYREEE (reference sequence). V shed 4 bases and J shed 0 bases, with 13 bases lying between them. The CDR3 is CASSLVLGLNTEAFF. The DNA of the CDR3 is TGTGCCAGCAGCCTGGTATTGGGCCTGAACACTGAAGCTTTCTTT.

Details on this clone: The junction and the germline gene differ at one end; a read error may be behind it. The sample carries other DNA sequences with the same CDR3. The V gene is TRBV5-1, the J gene TRBJ2-7; tentatively, D is TRBD2 (5 bases). The germline V gene encodes CDR1 SGHRS and CDR2 YFSETQ. The CDR3 contains 14 residues. The CDR3 coding sequence is TGCGCCAGCAGCCCAGACACGGACTCCTACGAACAGTACTTC. Translated: CASSPDTDSYEQYF.

The chain joins TRBV6-6 to TRBJ2-2, with 8 bases matching TRBD1. Per the germline V gene, CDR1 is MNHNY and CDR2 is SVGAGI (reference sequence). V shed 6 bases and J 3 bases; nucleotides not matched to a gene: 6. There are 15 residues in the CDR3. The CDR3 DNA is TGTGCCAGCAGCCTCCAGGGGGCACACACCGGGGAGCTGTTTTTT. As protein: CASSLQGAHTGELFF.

This clone showed up just once. This chain joins TRBV18 and TRBJ2-7, with D possibly matching TRBD2 (7 bases). Trimming shortened V by 5 bases and J by 13 bases, and 18 bases separated the two germline ends. Germline CDR1 reads KGHSH; CDR2 reads LQKENI. This CDR3 region has 12 residues. The CDR3 sequence is CASSEPGEGSYF. Here the CDR3 DNA reads TGTGCCAGCTCAGAACCAGGGGAGGGAAGCTACTTC.

This clone was counted once. The chain employs TRBV6-1 and TRBJ1-5; the match to TRBD1 covers 8 bases. Germline CDR1 MNHNS, CDR2 SASEGT. This CDR3 has 15 residues. With 5 bases clipped from V and 6 bases from J, the junction kept 9 bases outside the gene matches. The CDR3 loop is CASSFQGAEGQPQHF. The DNA for the CDR3 is TGTGCCAGCAGTTTCCAGGGGGCCGAGGGTCAGCCCCAGCATTTT.

V gene TRBV6-1 combines with J gene TRBJ2-1; 12 bases align to TRBD2. Losses at the gene ends were 6 bases for V and 7 bases for J; bases not matched to a gene: 7. Germline values: CDR1 MNHNS, CDR2 SASEGT. The CDR3 has 15 residues. The CDR3 reads CASRETSGSWNEQFF. Written as DNA, the CDR3 is TGTGCCAGCAGGGAGACTAGCGGGAGCTGGAATGAGCAGTTCTTC.

This clone has just one count. Other DNA sequences in the sample encode the same CDR3. CDR3 in amino acids: CASSPTGAPTYEQYF. CDR3 DNA sequence: TGCGCCAGCAGCCCTACAGGAGCCCCGACCTACGAGCAGTACTTC. The V and J genes are TRBV5-1 and TRBJ2-7; D is possibly TRBD1 (5 bases). Germline CDR1 reads SGHRS; CDR2 reads YFSETQ. This CDR3 region has 15 residues. Trimming removed 4 bases from V and 2 bases from J, with 16 bases in between. The full variable domain, its missing parts supplied by reference TRBV5-1 and TRBJ2-7, is KAGVTQTPRYLIKTRGQQVTLSCSPISGHRSVSWYQQTPGQGLQFLFEYFSETQRNKGNFPGRFSGRQFSNSRSEMNVSTLELGDSALYLCASSPTGAPTYEQYFGPGTRLTVT.

The genes are TRBV4-3 and TRBJ1-2; D gene unclear. This CDR3 has 16 residues. Per the germline V gene, CDR1 is LGHNA and CDR2 is YSLEER. The ends were cut back, 1 base at V and 0 bases at J, with 12 bases in the middle. The chain's CDR3 is CASSQAWRGTNYGYTF. CDR3 sequence (DNA): TGCGCCAGCAGCCAAGCTTGGCGCGGAACTAACTATGGCTACACCTTC.

The CDR3 sequence: CASSLGDLGPSYNEQFF. The CDR3 region has the DNA TGTGCCAGCAGCTTGGGGGACCTAGGGCCGTCCTACAATGAGCAGTTCTTC. The chain joins TRBV5-4 to TRBJ2-1, with D perhaps given as TRBD1 or TRBD2 (5 bases each). This CDR3 has 17 residues. V shed 0 bases and J shed 1 base, with 14 bases lying between them. Germline V gene lookup returns CDR1 SGHNT and CDR2 YYREEE (reference sequence).

V is TRBV7-3 and J is TRBJ2-3; D is ambiguous. Germline V gene sequence: CDR1 SGHTA, CDR2 FQGTGA. With 5 bases removed from V and 2 bases from J, the gap between germline ends came to 11 bases. CDR3 length equals 14 residues. In DNA, the CDR3 is TGTGCCAGCAGCCCCCTGAGCAACACAGATACGCAGTATTTT. Translation: CASSPLSNTDTQYF. Supplemented by reference TRBV7-3 and TRBJ2-3, the full variable domain reads GAGVSQTPSNKVTEKGKYVELRCDPISGHTALYWYRQSLGQGPEFLIYFQGTGAADDSGLPNDRFFAVRPEGSVSTLKIQRTERGDSAVYLCASSPLSNTDTQYFGPGTRLTVL.

J is TRBJ2-2 and V is TRBV7-3; tentative D call: TRBD2 (6 bases). V lost 1 base and J 5 bases, leaving 14 bases between the germline ends. The CDR3 has 16 residues. CDR1 SGHTA and CDR2 FQGTGA come from the germline V gene. CDR3 region: CASSLRLGGETGELFF. CDR3 nucleotides: TGTGCCAGCAGCTTAAGGCTGGGCGGGGAGACCGGGGAGCTGTTTTTT.